The clone carrying this TCR beta chain was detected many times. No antigen is known for it. This entry is derived from a study of T cells in Graves' hyperthyroidism and ophthalmopathy. General study findings and limits: Using 13 V-J features, a model discriminated ophthalmopathy from stable hyperthyroidism. Blood also carried most thyroid clonotypes expanded above 0.001.

Uncontrolled infection, other autoimmune disease, pregnancy or lactation barred patients from enrollment. Each 10 ml fresh peripheral blood draw supplied the PBMCs. TCR beta CDR3 regions were amplified from RNA. The TCR CDR3 was amplified in a first-round RT-PCR using the HTBI primer set. Each CDR3 protein is one row after TCRdb ran MiXCR on the multiplex PCR reads. The table includes some 320,000 distinct CDR3 sequences, roughly 13% detected once. From germline, CDR1 is MNHNS and CDR2 SASEGT. J lost 5 bases, V lost 5 bases, and 14 bases had no gene match. CDR3 size: 17 residues. The sequence came from a middle-aged woman with Graves' ophthalmopathy. The J gene is TRBJ2-5, the V gene TRBV6-1, with 10 bases aligning to TRBD2. The specimen sequenced was blood. In DNA form, the CDR3 reads TGTGCCAGCAGTCGTGTCCCCCTAGCGGGAGTCGGCGAGACCCAGTACTTC. Its protein product is CASSRVPLAGVGETQYF.